The rows below give T cell receptor beta chains drawn from one sample of a study of radiotherapy plus CTLA-4 blockade in lung cancer. Method: immunoSEQ multiplex PCR; TCRdb's copy keeps in-frame clones and lacks some. The repertoire holds some 94,000 clones, with around 80% as singletons. The sequenced sample was peripheral blood, obtained from a patient treated with radiotherapy plus ipilimumab. All receptors come from a human donor with non-small cell lung cancer that progressed on radiotherapy plus ipilimumab. The CDR3 runs from the conserved cysteine through the conserved F or W. The order of the fields is clone size, J gene, V gene, D gene, CDR3 DNA, CDR3 protein. A D gene is named only where the DNA matches it firmly. Only some rows state a clone size, as once, few, many or a class for expanded clones.

size: .
J: TRBJ2-7
V: TRBV6-6
D: TRBD2
DNA: TGTGCCAGCAGTAACTCCGGGACTAGCGTCTCCTACGAGCAGTACTTC
CDR3: CASSNSGTSVSYEQYF

size: .
J: TRBJ2-3
V: TRBV7-3
D: .
DNA: TGTGCCAGCAGCGCTAGTAACGCAGATACGCAGTATTTT
CDR3: CASSASNADTQYF

size: once
J: TRBJ2-2
V: TRBV2
D: TRBD1
DNA: TGTGCCAGCAGTGGTCACAGGGGGCGTGATCGAAGGACCGGGGAGCTGTTTTTT
CDR3: CASSGHRGRDRRTGELFF

size: .
J: TRBJ1-1
V: TRBV5-1
D: .
DNA: TGCGCCAGCAGCTTGGAAGAGGGACGGATGAACACTGAAGCTTTCTTT
CDR3: CASSLEEGRMNTEAFF

size: .
J: TRBJ2-7
V: TRBV6-1
D: TRBD2
DNA: TGTGCCAGCAGTGAAGCTAGCGGGAGCTCCTACGAGCAGTACTTC
CDR3: CASSEASGSSYEQYF

size: .
J: TRBJ2-7
V: TRBV5-4
D: .
DNA: TGTGCCAGCAGTACTGCACCCCCCTACGAGCAGTACTTC
CDR3: CASSTAPPYEQYF

size: once
J: TRBJ2-1
V: TRBV28
D: .
DNA: TGTGCCAGCAGTATCTCAGGGTACAATGAGCAGTTCTTC
CDR3: CASSISGYNEQFF

size: .
J: TRBJ2-3
V: TRBV5-1
D: .
DNA: TGCGCCAGCAGCCTTGGTTTGGGCACAGATACGCAGTATTTT
CDR3: CASSLGLGTDTQYF

size: .
J: TRBJ1-3
V: TRBV5-1
D: .
DNA: TGCGCCAGCAGCTCGAACCCGGGCTTCCCTGCGAACACCATATATTTT
CDR3: CASSSNPGFPANTIYF

size: .
J: TRBJ1-5
V: TRBV12-2
D: .
DNA: TGTGCAAGTCGTTTCGGCCATCAGCCCCAGCATTTT
CDR3: CASRFGHQPQHF

size: .
J: TRBJ2-7
V: TRBV5-5
D: .
DNA: TGTGCCAGCAGCTTGGACTGGGGCAGCACCTACGAGCAGTACTTC
CDR3: CASSLDWGSTYEQYF

size: .
J: TRBJ2-5
V: TRBV27
D: .
DNA: TGTGCCAGCAGTGCACTAGTTGGGGAGACCCAGTACTTC
CDR3: CASSALVGETQYF

size: .
J: TRBJ2-7
V: TRBV7-6
D: TRBD2
DNA: TGTGCCAGCAGCTTAGGCAGCGGGAGGGGGTACGAGCAGTACTTC
CDR3: CASSLGSGRGYEQYF

size: .
J: TRBJ2-2
V: TRBV11-3
D: .
DNA: TGTGCCAGCAGCCTCCGGGCCCACGGGGAGCTGTTTTTT
CDR3: CASSLRAHGELFF

size: .
J: TRBJ2-5
V: TRBV15
D: .
DNA: TGTGCCACCAGCAGGGGGGAACGGGCAGCCTATCAAGAGACCCAGTACTTC
CDR3: CATSRGERAAYQETQYF

size: .
J: TRBJ2-1
V: TRBV29-1
D: .
DNA: TGCAGCGTTGACCCGGCAGGCCTTTACAATGAGCAGTTCTTC
CDR3: CSVDPAGLYNEQFF